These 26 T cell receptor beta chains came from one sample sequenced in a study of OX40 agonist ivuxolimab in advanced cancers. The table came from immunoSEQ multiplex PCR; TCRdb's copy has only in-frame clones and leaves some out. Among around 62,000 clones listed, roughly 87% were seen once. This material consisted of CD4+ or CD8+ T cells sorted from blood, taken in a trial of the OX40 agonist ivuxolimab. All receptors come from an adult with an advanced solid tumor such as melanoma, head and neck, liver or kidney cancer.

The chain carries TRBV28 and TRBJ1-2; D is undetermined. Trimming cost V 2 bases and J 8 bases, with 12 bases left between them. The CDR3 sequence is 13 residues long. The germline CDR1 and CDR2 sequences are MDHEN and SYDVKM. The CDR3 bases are TGTGCCAGCAGTTTAAGGGCATTATTCGGCTACACCTTC. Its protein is CASSLRALFGYTF.

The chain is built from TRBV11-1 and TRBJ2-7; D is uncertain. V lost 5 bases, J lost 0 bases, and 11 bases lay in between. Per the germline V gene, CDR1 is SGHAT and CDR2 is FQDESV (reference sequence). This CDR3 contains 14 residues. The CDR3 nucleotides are TGTGCCAGCAGCCCCCGAAGAGACTCCTACGAGCAGTACGTC. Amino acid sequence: CASSPRRDSYEQYV.

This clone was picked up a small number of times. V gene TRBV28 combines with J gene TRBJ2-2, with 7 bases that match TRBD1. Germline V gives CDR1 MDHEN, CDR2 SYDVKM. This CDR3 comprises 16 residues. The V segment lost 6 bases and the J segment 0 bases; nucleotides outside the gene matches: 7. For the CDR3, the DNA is TGTGCCAGCAGCTCTTCCGGGACAGCGAACACCGGGGAGCTGTTTTTT. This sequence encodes CASSSSGTANTGELFF.

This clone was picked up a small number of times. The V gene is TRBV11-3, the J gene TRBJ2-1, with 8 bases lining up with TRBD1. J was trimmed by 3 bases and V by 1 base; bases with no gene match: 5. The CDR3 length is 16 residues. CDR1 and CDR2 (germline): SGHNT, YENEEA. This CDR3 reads CASSLGTGMNYNEQFF. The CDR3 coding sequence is TGTGCCAGCAGCTTAGGGACAGGGATGAACTACAATGAGCAGTTCTTC. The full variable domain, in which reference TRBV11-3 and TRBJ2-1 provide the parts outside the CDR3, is EAGVVQSPRYKIIEKKQPVAFWCNPISGHNTLYWYLQNLGQGPELLIRYENEEAVDDSQLPKDRFSAERLKGVDSTLKIQPAELGDSAVYLCASSLGTGMNYNEQFFGPGTRLTVL.

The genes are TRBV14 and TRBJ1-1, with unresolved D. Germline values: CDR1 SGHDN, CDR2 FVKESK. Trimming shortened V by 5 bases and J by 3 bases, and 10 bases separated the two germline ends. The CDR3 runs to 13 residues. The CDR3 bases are TGTGCCAGCAGCGCGGGTGGGTACACTGAAGCTTTCTTT. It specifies CASSAGGYTEAFF.

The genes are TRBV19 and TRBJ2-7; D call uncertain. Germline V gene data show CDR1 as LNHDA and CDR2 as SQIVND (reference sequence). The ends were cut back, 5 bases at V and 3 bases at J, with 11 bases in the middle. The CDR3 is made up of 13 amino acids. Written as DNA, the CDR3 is TGTGCCAGTAGTTTGGACGGAGACTACGAGCAGTACTTC. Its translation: CASSLDGDYEQYF.

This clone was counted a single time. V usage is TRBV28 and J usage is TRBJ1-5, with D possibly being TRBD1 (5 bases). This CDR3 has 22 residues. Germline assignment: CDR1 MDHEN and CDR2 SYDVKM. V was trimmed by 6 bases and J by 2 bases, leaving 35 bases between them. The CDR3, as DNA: TGTGCCAGCAGCAGACGGAGCCCGGGAGTCGGGGGAAGATTGGGGGGCAATCAGCCCCAGCATTTT. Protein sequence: CASSRRSPGVGGRLGGNQPQHF.

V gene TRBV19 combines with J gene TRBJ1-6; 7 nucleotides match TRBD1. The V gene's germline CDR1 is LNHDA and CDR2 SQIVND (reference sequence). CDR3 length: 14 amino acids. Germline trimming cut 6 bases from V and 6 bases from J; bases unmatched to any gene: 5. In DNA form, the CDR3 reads TGTGCCAGTAGGACAGGGTCGAGTAATTCACCCCTCCACTTT. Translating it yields CASRTGSSNSPLHF. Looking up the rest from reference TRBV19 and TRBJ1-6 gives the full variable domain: DGGITQSPKYLFRKEGQNVTLSCEQNLNHDAMYWYRQDPGQGLRLIYYSQIVNDFQKGDIAEGYSVSREKKESFPLTVTSAQKNPTAFYLCASRTGSSNSPLHFGNGTRLTVT.

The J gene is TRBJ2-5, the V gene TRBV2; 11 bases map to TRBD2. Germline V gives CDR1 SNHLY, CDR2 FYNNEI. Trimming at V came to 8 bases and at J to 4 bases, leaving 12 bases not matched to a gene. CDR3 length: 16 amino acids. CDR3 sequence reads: CASRVSGGAVGETQYF. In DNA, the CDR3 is TGTGCCAGCCGTGTTAGCGGGGGGGCAGTAGGAGAGACCCAGTACTTC.

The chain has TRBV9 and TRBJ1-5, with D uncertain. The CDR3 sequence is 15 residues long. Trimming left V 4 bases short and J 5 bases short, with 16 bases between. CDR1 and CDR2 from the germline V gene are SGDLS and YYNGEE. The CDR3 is CASSPSSGLHQPQHF. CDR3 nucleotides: TGTGCCAGCAGCCCGAGTTCCGGGCTCCATCAGCCCCAGCATTTT.

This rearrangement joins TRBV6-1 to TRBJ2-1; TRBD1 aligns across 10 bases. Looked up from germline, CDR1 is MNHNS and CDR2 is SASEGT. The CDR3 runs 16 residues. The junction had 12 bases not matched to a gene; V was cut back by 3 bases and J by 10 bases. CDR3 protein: CASSEPGQGKWGEQFF. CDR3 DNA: TGTGCCAGCAGTGAGCCGGGACAGGGGAAATGGGGCGAGCAGTTCTTC.

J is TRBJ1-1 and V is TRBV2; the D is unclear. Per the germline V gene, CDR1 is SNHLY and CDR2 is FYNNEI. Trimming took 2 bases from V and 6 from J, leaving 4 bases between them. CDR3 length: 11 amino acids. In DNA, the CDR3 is TGTGCCAGCAGTGAATGGGCTGAAGCTTTCTTT. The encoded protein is CASSEWAEAFF. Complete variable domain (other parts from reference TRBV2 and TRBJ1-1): EPEVTQTPSHQVTQMGQEVILRCVPISNHLYFYWYRQILGQKVEFLVSFYNNEISEKSEIFDDQFSVERPDGSNFTLKIRSTKLEDSAMYFCASSEWAEAFFGQGTRLTVV.

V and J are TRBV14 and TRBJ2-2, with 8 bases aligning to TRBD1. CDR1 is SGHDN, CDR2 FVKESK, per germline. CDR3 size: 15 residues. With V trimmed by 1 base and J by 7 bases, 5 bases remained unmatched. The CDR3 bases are TGTGCCAGCAGCCAAGTGGGCAGGGGGCTCGGGGAGCTGTTTTTT. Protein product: CASSQVGRGLGELFF.

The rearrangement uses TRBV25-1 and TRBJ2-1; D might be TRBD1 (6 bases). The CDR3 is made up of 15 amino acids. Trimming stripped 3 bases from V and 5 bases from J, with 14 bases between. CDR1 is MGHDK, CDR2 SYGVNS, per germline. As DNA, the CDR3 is TGTGCCAGCAGTGAGGCACAGGGACCAGACAATGAGCAGTTCTTC. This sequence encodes CASSEAQGPDNEQFF.

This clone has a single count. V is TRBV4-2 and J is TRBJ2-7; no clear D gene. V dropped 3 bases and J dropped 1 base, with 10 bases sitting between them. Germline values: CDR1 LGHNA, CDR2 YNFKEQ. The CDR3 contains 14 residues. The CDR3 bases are TGTGCCAGCAGCCAGACGGACGGTTCCTACGAGCAGTACGTC. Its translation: CASSQTDGSYEQYV.

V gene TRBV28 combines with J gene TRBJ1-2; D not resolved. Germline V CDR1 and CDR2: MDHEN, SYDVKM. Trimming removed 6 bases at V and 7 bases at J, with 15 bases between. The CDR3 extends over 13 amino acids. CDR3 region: CASSIGTAFGYTF. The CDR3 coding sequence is TGTGCCAGCAGCATCGGCACAGCCTTTGGCTACACCTTC.

The CDR3 sequence is CASSNKGSLYGYTF. The DNA of the CDR3 is TGTGCCAGCAGTAATAAGGGTAGCCTCTATGGCTACACCTTC. The rearrangement joins TRBV27 to TRBJ1-2; D is uncertain. The CDR3 runs 14 residues. In germline, CDR1 is MNHEY, CDR2 SMNVEV (reference sequence). Trimming cost V 5 bases and J 4 bases, with 14 bases left between them.

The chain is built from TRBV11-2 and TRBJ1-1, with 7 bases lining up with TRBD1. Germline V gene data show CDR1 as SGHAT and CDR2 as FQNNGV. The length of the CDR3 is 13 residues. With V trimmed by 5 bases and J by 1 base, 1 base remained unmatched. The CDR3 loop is CASSRQGNTEAFF. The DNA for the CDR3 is TGTGCCAGCAGCCGACAGGGGAACACTGAAGCTTTCTTT.

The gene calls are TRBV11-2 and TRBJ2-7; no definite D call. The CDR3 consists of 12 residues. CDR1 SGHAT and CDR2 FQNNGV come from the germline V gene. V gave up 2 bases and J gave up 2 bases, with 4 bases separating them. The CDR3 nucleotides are TGTGCCAGCAGCTTATCTGCCTACGAGCAGTACGTC. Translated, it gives CASSLSAYEQYV.

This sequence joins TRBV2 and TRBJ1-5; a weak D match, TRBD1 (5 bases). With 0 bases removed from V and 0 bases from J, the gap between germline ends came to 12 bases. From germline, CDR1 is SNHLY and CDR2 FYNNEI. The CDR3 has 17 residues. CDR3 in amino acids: CASSEALGVYSNQPQHF. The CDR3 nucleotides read TGTGCCAGCAGTGAAGCGCTGGGGGTCTATAGCAATCAGCCCCAGCATTTT.

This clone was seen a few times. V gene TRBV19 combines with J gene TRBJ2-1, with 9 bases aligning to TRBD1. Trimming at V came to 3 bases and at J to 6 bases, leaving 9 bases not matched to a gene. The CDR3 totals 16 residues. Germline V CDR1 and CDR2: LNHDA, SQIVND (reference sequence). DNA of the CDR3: TGTGCCAGTAGTATGGTCGCACAGGGGGCGGTCAATGAGCAGTTCTTC. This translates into CASSMVAQGAVNEQFF.

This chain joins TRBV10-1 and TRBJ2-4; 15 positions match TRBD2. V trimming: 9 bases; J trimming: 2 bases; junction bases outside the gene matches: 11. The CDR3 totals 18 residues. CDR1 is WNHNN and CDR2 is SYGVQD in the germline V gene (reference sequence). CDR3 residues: CARRGLAGGPVSKNIQYF. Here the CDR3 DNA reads TGCGCCAGAAGAGGACTAGCGGGAGGGCCAGTATCCAAAAACATTCAGTACTTC.

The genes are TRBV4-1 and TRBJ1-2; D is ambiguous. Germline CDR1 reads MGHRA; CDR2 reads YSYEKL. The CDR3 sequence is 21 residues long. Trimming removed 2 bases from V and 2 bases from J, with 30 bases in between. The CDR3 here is CASSQLVLVRPEGLLNYGYTF. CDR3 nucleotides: TGCGCCAGCAGCCAACTCGTGCTAGTTCGCCCGGAGGGCCTTTTGAACTATGGCTACACCTTC.

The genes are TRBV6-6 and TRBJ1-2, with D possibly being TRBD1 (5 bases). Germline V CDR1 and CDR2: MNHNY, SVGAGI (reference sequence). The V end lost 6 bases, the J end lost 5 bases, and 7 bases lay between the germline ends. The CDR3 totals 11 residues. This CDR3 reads CASSPGYGYTF. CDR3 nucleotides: TGTGCCAGCAGCCCAGGGTATGGCTACACCTTC.

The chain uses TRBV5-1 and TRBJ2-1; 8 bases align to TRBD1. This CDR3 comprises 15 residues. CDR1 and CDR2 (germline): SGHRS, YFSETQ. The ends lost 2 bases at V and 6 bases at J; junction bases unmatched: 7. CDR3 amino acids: CASSFGQGPSNEQFF. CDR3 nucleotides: TGCGCCAGCAGCTTCGGACAGGGACCCTCCAATGAGCAGTTCTTC.

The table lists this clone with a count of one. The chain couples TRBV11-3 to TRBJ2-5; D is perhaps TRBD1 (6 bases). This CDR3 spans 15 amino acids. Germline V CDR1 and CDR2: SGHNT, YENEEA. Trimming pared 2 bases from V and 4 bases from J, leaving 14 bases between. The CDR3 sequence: CASSLSQGRRETQYF. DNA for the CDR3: TGTGCCAGCAGCTTAAGTCAGGGGCGGAGAGAGACCCAGTACTTC.